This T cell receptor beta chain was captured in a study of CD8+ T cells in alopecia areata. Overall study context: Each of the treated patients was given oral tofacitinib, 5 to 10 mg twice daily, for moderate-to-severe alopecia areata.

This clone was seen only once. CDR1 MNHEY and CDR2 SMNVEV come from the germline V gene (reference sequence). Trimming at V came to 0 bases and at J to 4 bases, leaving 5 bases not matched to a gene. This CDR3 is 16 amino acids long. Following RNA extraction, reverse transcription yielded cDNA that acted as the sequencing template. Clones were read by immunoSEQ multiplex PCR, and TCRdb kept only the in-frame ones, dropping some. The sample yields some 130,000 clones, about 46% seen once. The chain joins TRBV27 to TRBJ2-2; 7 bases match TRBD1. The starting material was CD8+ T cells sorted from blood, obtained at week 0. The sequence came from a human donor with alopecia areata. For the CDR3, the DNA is TGTGCCAGCAGTTTATCTGGGACAGTGGTCACCGGGGAGCTGTTTTTT. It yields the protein CASSLSGTVVTGELFF.